The T cell receptor beta chain under discussion was sequenced for a study of blood T cell repertoires in COVID-19. Overall study context: In each case, the material was cDNA or gDNA derived from T cells, B-cell-depleted T cells, or PBMCs.

Method: immunoSEQ multiplex PCR; TCRdb's copy keeps in-frame clones and lacks some. The profile shows fewer than 150,000 clones, 80% to 90% of them singletons. The CDR3 extends over 15 amino acids. The germline gives CDR1 MDHEN, CDR2 SYDVKM. Trimming at V came to 3 bases and at J to 4 bases, leaving 6 bases not matched to a gene. The sample comprised peripheral blood. The chain is built from TRBV28 and TRBJ2-3, with TRBD1 matching over 8 bases. This clonotype originated in a woman in her forties or fifties with active or convalescent COVID-19. The CDR3 coding sequence is TGTGCCAGCAGTTTTCGGAACAGGGGGGCAGATACGCAGTATTTT. Translating it yields CASSFRNRGADTQYF.